These 23 T cell receptor beta chains originate from one sample sequenced in a study of blood T cell repertoires in COVID-19. Measured with immunoSEQ multiplex PCR; TCRdb has only the in-frame clones, and not every one. Seen here are hundreds of thousands of clones, more than 80% observed once, and the top ten hold about 1.1%. The sample taken for sequencing was PBMCs or T cells enriched from blood (not recorded which). Receptor source: a man aged 25-40 years who had recovered from COVID-19.

The V and J genes are TRBV29-1 and TRBJ2-7; 7 nucleotides line up with TRBD1. From germline, CDR1 is SQVTM and CDR2 ANQGSEA. The CDR3 totals 12 residues. V shed 4 bases and J 0 bases; nucleotides not matched to a gene: 0. The CDR3 DNA reads as TGCAGCGTTGGACAGGGCTCCTACGAGCAGTACTTC. Translating it yields CSVGQGSYEQYF.

V usage is TRBV7-3 and J usage is TRBJ2-1; 14 bases agree with TRBD2. This CDR3 spans 16 amino acids. The V segment lost 5 bases and the J segment 7 bases; nucleotides outside the gene matches: 7. CDR1 is SGHTA, CDR2 FQGTGA, per germline. CDR3: CASSPGLAGVWNEQFF. In DNA form, the CDR3 reads TGTGCCAGCAGCCCGGGACTAGCGGGAGTTTGGAATGAGCAGTTCTTC.

The rearrangement joins TRBV10-1 to TRBJ2-3; D unclear. The V and J ends lost 4 bases and 1 base respectively, with 6 bases between them. The CDR3 runs 13 residues. Germline V lookup: CDR1 WNHNN, CDR2 SYGVQD (reference sequence). The CDR3 bases are TGCGCCAGCAGTGGTCAGGGCACAGATACGCAGTATTTT. Amino acids: CASSGQGTDTQYF.

The CDR3 DNA sequence: TGTGCCAGCAGGGGTGGGACAACCTATAGCAATCAGCCCCAGCATTTT. Translated: CASRGGTTYSNQPQHF. The rearrangement uses TRBV2 and TRBJ1-5; D may be TRBD1 (6 bases). V lost 6 bases and J lost 0, with 15 bases in between. CDR3 length: 16 amino acids. Per germline, CDR1 SNHLY and CDR2 FYNNEI.

The gene calls are TRBV3-1 (or the pseudogene TRBV3-2) and TRBJ1-2, with 9 bases aligning to TRBD1. Looked up from germline, CDR1 is LGHDT and CDR2 is YNNKEL (reference sequence). With V trimmed by 4 bases and J by 6 bases, 6 bases remained unmatched. This CDR3 contains 14 residues. The CDR3 DNA sequence: TGTGCCAGCAGCCGAATTACAGGGGGCGATGGCTACACCTTC. Its protein is CASSRITGGDGYTF.

This chain uses TRBV18 with TRBJ1-1, with D unclear. This CDR3 comprises 15 residues. The germline V and J ends were trimmed by 2 bases and 0 bases, with 10 bases remaining between them. Per germline, CDR1 KGHSH and CDR2 LQKENI. The CDR3 reads CASSPLAGVNTEAFF. As DNA, the CDR3 is TGTGCCAGCTCACCATTGGCGGGAGTGAACACTGAAGCTTTCTTT.

This sequence joins TRBV7-6 and TRBJ2-7, with 7 bases aligning to TRBD1. Per the germline V gene, CDR1 is SGHVS and CDR2 is FNYEAQ. J gave up 4 bases and V 5 bases, and 5 bases lay outside the gene matches. This CDR3 region has 13 residues. CDR3 protein: CASSRGQPYEQYF. CDR3 nucleotide sequence: TGTGCCAGCAGCCGGGGACAGCCTTACGAGCAGTACTTC.

The CDR3 here is CASSWVLGTGPSGANVLTF. CDR3 in DNA: TGTGCCAGCAGCTGGGTTCTGGGGACAGGACCCTCTGGGGCCAACGTCCTGACTTTC. The V gene is TRBV7-2, the J gene TRBJ2-6, with TRBD1 identical over 8 bases. V lost 4 bases to trimming and J lost 0 bases; unmatched junction nucleotides: 11. Looked up from germline, CDR1 is SGHTA and CDR2 is FQGNSA. CDR3 size: 19 residues.

This clone was counted between two and nine times. The gene calls are TRBV4-1 and TRBJ1-5; 8 bases fit TRBD1. Trimming removed 5 bases from V and 3 bases from J; junction bases left unmatched: 6. The CDR3 sequence is 15 residues long. Germline CDR1 reads MGHRA; CDR2 reads YSYEKL. CDR3 in DNA: TGCGCCAGCAGCTTAGGACAGGGCTACAATCAGCCCCAGCATTTT. Translation: CASSLGQGYNQPQHF.

This chain joins TRBV19 and TRBJ2-3; a possible D gene is TRBD2 (5 bases). The germline CDR1 and CDR2 sequences are LNHDA and SQIVND (reference sequence). Trimming took 3 bases from V and 2 from J, leaving 9 bases between them. The CDR3 sequence is 14 residues long. CDR3 sequence: CASSITGVTDTQYF. The DNA for the CDR3 is TGTGCCAGTAGTATCACCGGGGTCACAGATACGCAGTATTTT. Based on the CDR3 plus reference TRBV19 and TRBJ2-3, the full variable domain is DGGITQSPKYLFRKEGQNVTLSCEQNLNHDAMYWYRQDPGQGLRLIYYSQIVNDFQKGDIAEGYSVSREKKESFPLTVTSAQKNPTAFYLCASSITGVTDTQYFGPGTRLTVL.

The V and J genes are TRBV5-4 and TRBJ1-6; 9 bases are shared with TRBD1. The germline V gene encodes CDR1 SGHNT and CDR2 YYREEE (reference sequence). The trim removed 5 bases at V and 10 bases at J, leaving 16 bases unmatched. The CDR3 length is 17 residues. CDR3 protein: CASRPAGTGTLGSPLHF. The CDR3 DNA is TGTGCCAGCAGACCGGCGGGGACAGGGACCCTGGGATCACCCCTCCACTTT. Complete variable domain (other parts from reference TRBV5-4 and TRBJ1-6): ETGVTQSPTHLIKTRGQQVTLRCSSQSGHNTVSWYQQALGQGPQFIFQYYREEENGRGNFPPRFSGLQFPNYSSELNVNALELDDSALYLCASRPAGTGTLGSPLHFGNGTRLTVT.

This clone was seen a handful of times. At the DNA level, this CDR3 is encoded by other sequences in the same sample as well. This sequence joins TRBV15 and TRBJ2-1, with D tentatively TRBD2 (6 bases). Trimming took 0 bases from V and 2 from J, leaving 11 bases between them. The V gene's germline CDR1 is LNHNV and CDR2 YYDKDF (reference sequence). The CDR3 has 16 amino acids. The CDR3 DNA reads TGTGCCACCAGCAGAGACCTTAGCGGAGCCTACAATGAGCAGTTCTTC. It yields the protein CATSRDLSGAYNEQFF.

The chain combines TRBV25-1 with TRBJ2-7, with unresolved D. Germline CDR1 is MGHDK and CDR2 is SYGVNS. V was shortened by 0 bases and J by 8 bases, with 8 bases between the two germline ends. The CDR3 runs 12 residues. In nucleotides, the CDR3 is TGTGCCAGCAGTGAATATGGGCCGAAGCAGTACTTC. Its translation is CASSEYGPKQYF.

The chain uses TRBV7-3 and TRBJ2-7; D remains ambiguous. Trimming left V 1 base short and J 6 bases short, with 10 bases between. CDR1 SGHTA and CDR2 FQGTGA come from the germline V gene. The CDR3 loop spans 13 amino acids. The CDR3, as DNA: TGTGCCAGCAGCTTAAACTACGGCACCGAGCAGTACTTC. Protein: CASSLNYGTEQYF.

V is TRBV5-1 and J is TRBJ2-5, with 12 bases fitting TRBD2. This CDR3 comprises 16 residues. CDR1 and CDR2 from the germline V gene are SGHRS and YFSETQ. Trimming at V came to 3 bases and at J to 1 base, leaving 4 bases not matched to a gene. The CDR3 DNA follows: TGCGCCAGCAGCTGGGGGACTAGCGGGCCCCAAGAGACCCAGTACTTC. This gives the protein CASSWGTSGPQETQYF.

The chain joins TRBV29-1 to TRBJ2-1; 9 positions agree with TRBD1. The J segment lost 7 bases and the V segment lost 7 bases, leaving 2 bases of the junction unmatched. The CDR3 runs 11 residues. Germline V gene lookup returns CDR1 SQVTM and CDR2 ANQGSEA. CDR3 DNA sequence: TGCAGCGCCGGACAGGGGAATGAGCAGTTCTTC. It specifies CSAGQGNEQFF.

There are a few counts of this clone. The chain joins TRBV5-4 to TRBJ2-7, with 14 bases matching TRBD2. This CDR3 has 16 residues. With V trimmed by 3 bases and J by 5 bases, 7 bases remained unmatched. Germline lookup yields CDR1 SGHNT and CDR2 YYREEE (reference sequence). CDR3 region: CASSSGTSGGQDEQYF. Here the CDR3 DNA reads TGTGCCAGCAGCTCCGGGACTAGCGGGGGTCAGGACGAGCAGTACTTC.

A single count supports this clone. The chain employs TRBV20-1 and TRBJ2-1, with D possibly being TRBD2 (6 bases). The V and J ends lost 3 bases and 7 bases respectively, with 19 bases between them. In germline, CDR1 is DFQATT, CDR2 SNEGSKA (reference sequence). The CDR3 length is 15 residues. CDR3 residues: CSASSLRDGGNEQFF. In DNA, the CDR3 is TGCAGTGCTAGTTCGTTGCGGGATGGGGGTAATGAGCAGTTCTTC.

J is TRBJ2-7 and V is TRBV7-3; D call uncertain. The CDR3 is 13 residues long. CDR1 and CDR2 from the germline V gene are SGHTA and FQGTGA. V gave up 2 bases and J gave up 4 bases, with 9 bases separating them. CDR3 nucleotides: TGTGCCAGCAGCTTAGGGCCTAAGTACGAGCAGTACTTC. Protein: CASSLGPKYEQYF.

The J gene is TRBJ1-2, the V gene TRBV9, with D unclear. This CDR3 is built from 12 residues. Germline-derived CDR1 and CDR2 are SGDLS and YYNGEE. Between the trimmed V and J ends, which lost 4 bases and 4 bases, there was a span of 8 bases. CDR3 DNA sequence: TGTGCCAGCAGCCCCCCCCGCTATGGCTACACCTTC. This encodes CASSPPRYGYTF.

The CDR3 DNA sequence: TGCAGTGCTAGTAGGGGACAGGGGACCTACGAGCAGTACTTC. Its protein product is CSASRGQGTYEQYF. The rearrangement uses TRBV20-1 and TRBJ2-7; 10 nucleotides line up with TRBD1. With 3 bases clipped from V and 2 bases from J, the junction kept 4 bases outside the gene matches. Looked up from germline, CDR1 is DFQATT and CDR2 is SNEGSKA (reference sequence). This CDR3 region has 14 residues.

This sequence joins TRBV7-8 and TRBJ2-7, with 8 bases aligning to TRBD2. Unmatched junction bases numbered 7, after V lost 1 base and J lost 2 bases. The CDR3 has 16 residues. CDR1 SGHVS and CDR2 FQNEAQ come from the germline V gene. CDR3 DNA sequence: TGTGCCAGCAGCTTAGGTATTACTAGCGGAACCTACGAGCAGTACTTC. This sequence encodes CASSLGITSGTYEQYF.

The chain employs TRBV2 and TRBJ2-1; TRBD2 might be the D (5 bases). The germline V gene has CDR1 SNHLY and CDR2 FYNNEI. Trimming removed 6 bases from V and 9 bases from J, with 24 bases in between. The CDR3 spans 16 residues. DNA of the CDR3: TGTGCCAGCAGCGTCGCCCCACTGGGAGCCCGCGGTGAGCAGTTCTTC. Its protein is CASSVAPLGARGEQFF.